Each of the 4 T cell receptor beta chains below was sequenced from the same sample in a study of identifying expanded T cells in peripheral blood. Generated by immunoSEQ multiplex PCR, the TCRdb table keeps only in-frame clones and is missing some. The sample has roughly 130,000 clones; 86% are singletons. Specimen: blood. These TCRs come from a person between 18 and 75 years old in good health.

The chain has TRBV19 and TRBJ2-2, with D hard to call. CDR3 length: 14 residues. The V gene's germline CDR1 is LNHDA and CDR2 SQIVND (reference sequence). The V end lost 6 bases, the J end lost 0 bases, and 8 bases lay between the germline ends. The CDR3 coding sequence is TGTGCCAGTAGACCACAGACGAACACCGGGGAGCTGTTTTTT. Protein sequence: CASRPQTNTGELFF.

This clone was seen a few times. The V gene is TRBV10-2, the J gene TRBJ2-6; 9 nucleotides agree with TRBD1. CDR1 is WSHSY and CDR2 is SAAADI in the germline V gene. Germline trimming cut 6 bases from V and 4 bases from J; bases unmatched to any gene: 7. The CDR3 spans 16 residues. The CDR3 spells CASSPGQGSGANVLTF. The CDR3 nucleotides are TGCGCCAGCAGCCCTGGACAGGGGTCAGGGGCCAACGTCCTGACTTTC.

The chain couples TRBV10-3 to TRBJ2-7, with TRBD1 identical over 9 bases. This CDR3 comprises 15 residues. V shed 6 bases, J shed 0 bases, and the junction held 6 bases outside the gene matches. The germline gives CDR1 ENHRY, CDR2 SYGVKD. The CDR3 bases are TGTGCCATCAGGGATCAACAGGGGGCCTCCTACGAGCAGTACTTC. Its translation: CAIRDQQGASYEQYF.

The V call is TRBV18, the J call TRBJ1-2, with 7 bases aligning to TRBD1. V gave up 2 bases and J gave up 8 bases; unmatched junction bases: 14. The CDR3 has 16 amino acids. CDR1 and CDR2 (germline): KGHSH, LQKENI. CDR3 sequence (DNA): TGTGCCAGCTCACCAGAAGGGGGCCTGTCTCTCCGCGGCTACACCTTC. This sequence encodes CASSPEGGLSLRGYTF.